This T cell receptor beta chain was recorded in a study of T cell repertoires in cytomegalovirus infection. About the study: CMV infection together with matching HLA type was indicated by public TCR beta signatures. Notes on the study in general: Across the ex vivo response, the dominant clonotypes were HLA-C-restricted CMV-specific TCR beta clonotypes. CMV carriers having the relevant HLA were flagged by cumulative public TCR beta family frequency.

The CDR3 is 14 amino acids. V was pared by 8 bases and J by 0 bases, with 7 bases of the junction left unmatched. Per the germline V gene, CDR1 is MDHEN and CDR2 is SYDVKM. This clonotype was picked up a small number of times. As yet, its antigen is unknown. TCRdb analysed the reads with MiXCR anew, one entry per CDR3 protein. The repertoire has roughly 760,000 distinct CDR3 sequences, 35% of them found once; the top ten carry roughly 2.9%. V usage is TRBV28 and J usage is TRBJ2-7, with 7 bases that match TRBD1. This receptor was obtained from a human donor in good health (CMV status not recorded). Some clones in this sample may be carry-over from other donors' samples. Sequencing input: PBMCs. The CDR3 DNA is TGTGCCAGCCTCCGGCAGGGGGTCTCCTACGAGCAGTACTTC. Translating it yields CASLRQGVSYEQYF.